This T cell receptor (beta chain) is drawn from a study of response to subunit inactivated influenza vaccine. Points from the study as a whole: The authors put forward the suggestion that each seasonal influenza vaccination may bring in only a limited number of new T cells.

This clonotype was seen more than once but under ten times. What it recognizes is unknown. TCRdb re-called the RT-PCR reads through MiXCR, storing one row per CDR3 protein. This table has roughly 650,000 distinct CDR3 sequences, around 15% appearing once. The sample consisted of PBMCs from blood, taken approximately 15 days before vaccination. The TCR comes from a man over 45 who received an inactivated influenza vaccine.

DNA of the CDR3: TGCGCCAGCAGCTTGGCCACTAGCGGGGGGCTATTCTACAATGAGCAGTTCTTC. Translation gives CASSLATSGGLFYNEQFF. The chain has TRBV5-1 and TRBJ2-1, with 12 bases lining up with TRBD2. Losses at the gene ends were 0 bases for V and 3 bases for J; bases not matched to a gene: 7. CDR3 length: 18 amino acids. The V gene's germline CDR1 is SGHRS and CDR2 YFSETQ.